This TCR beta chain was profiled in a study of cytomegalovirus exposure and HLA in healthy donors. Study context: The platform used for the roughly 120 validation repertoires matched that of the 650 to 750 first-cohort repertoires, a later analysis reported. The study's findings and limits: Three chains tied to CMV proved CMV antigen-specific in vitro. A list of 150 or so TCR beta chains associated with cytomegalovirus was given.

CDR1 and CDR2 (germline): SGDLS, YYNGEE. The CDR3 is made up of 14 amino acids. V dropped 4 bases and J dropped 3; count of bases not matched to a gene: 6. The data were produced by immunoSEQ multiplex PCR, yet TCRdb's version contains in-frame clones alone and is incomplete. The sample carries roughly 230,000 clones, 90% recorded once. On this clone: Its antigen is unknown.

A roughly 120-subject validation cohort, separate from the 666-subject first cohort, supplied the donors. The receptor was derived from a woman in her 30s in good health and CMV-seronegative. The gene calls are TRBV9 and TRBJ2-7; 8 bases line up with TRBD1. The sequencing sample was made of PBMCs. The CDR3 region has the DNA TGTGCCAGCAGCCAACAGGGGGGTTTCTACGAGCAGTACTTC. It yields the protein CASSQQGGFYEQYF.